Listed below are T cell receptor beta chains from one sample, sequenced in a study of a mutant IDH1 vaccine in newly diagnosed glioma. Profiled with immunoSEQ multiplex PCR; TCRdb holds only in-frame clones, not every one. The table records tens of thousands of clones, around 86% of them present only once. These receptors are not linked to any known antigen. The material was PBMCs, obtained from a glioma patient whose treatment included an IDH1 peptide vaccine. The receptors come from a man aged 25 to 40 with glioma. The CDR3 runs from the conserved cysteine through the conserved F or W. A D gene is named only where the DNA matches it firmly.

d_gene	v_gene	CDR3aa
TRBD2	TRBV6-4	CASKASGGEDTQYF
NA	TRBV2	CASTSESPLHF
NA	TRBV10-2	CASTTETNYGYTF
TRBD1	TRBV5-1	CASSLAMTGSVYEQYF
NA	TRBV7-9	CASSLGAGYSNQPQHF
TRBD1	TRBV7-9	CASSLGFGQGIYGYTF
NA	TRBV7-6	CASSLGTESYNEQFF
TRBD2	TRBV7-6	CASSLGGGTGPKETQYF
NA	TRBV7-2	CASSLVQGGEQYF
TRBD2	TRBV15	CATSRATTSGGGNTQYF
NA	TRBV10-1	CARDVPYRGNQPQHF
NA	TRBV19	CASSRNNYGYTF
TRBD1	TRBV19	CASSRKQGARGQPQHF
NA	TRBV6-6	CASSYGGNEQYF
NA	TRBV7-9	CASSLLGALDGYTF
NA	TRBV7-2	CASRSRGTREAFF
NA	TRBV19	CASSITGTTLYGYTF
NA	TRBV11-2	CASSGGLDQPQHF
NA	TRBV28	CASKSGSGGTEAFF
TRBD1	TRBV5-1	CAGSLVQGASYEQYF
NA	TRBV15	CATSPSPAGTLYNEQFF
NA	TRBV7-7	CASSLAQGYEQYF
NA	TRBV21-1	CASSKTTGTLDQPQHF
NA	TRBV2	CASSANPGFGELFF
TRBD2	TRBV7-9	CASSHGASGASVQYF
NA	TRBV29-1	CSVEDQGVVAFF
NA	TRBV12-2	CASRFPGTSGSNHNEQFF
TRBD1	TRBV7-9	CASSYGQGLDEAFF
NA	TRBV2	CASSVNWSSYEQYF
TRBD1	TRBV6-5	CASSTLGQGHGYTF
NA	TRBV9	CASSASGTGHYEQYF
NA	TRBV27	CASSSLNQPQHF
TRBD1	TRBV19	CASSRTGGYNEQFF
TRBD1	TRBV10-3	CAISDPGQGYSGNTIYF
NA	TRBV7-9	CASSQLPGQETQYF
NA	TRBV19	CASSSTGTVNTEAFF
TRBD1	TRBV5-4	CASSQGVNQPQHF
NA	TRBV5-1	CASSLPGPANYGYTF
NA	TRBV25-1	CASSDKAGLYEQYF
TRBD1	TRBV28	CASSSTGTGRSEQYF
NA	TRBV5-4	CASSFSRSYEQYF